One sample yielded the 9 T cell receptor beta chains listed below, sequenced in a study of early T cells in non-severe SARS-CoV-2 infection. TCRdb re-analysed the 5' RACE reads in MiXCR, keeping a single row per CDR3 protein. The sample records approximately 70,000 distinct CDR3 sequences, approximately 12% being singletons. The sequenced sample consisted of whole blood. These TCRs come from an adult who was a healthcare worker with PCR-confirmed SARS-CoV-2 infection or an uninfected control (not recorded which).

This clonotype occurred many times. The genes are TRBV3-1 and TRBJ1-1, with 9 positions matching TRBD1. Germline assignment: CDR1 LGHDT and CDR2 YNNKEL (reference sequence). This CDR3 is built from 13 residues. Unmatched junction bases numbered 2, after V lost 6 bases and J lost 3 bases. This CDR3 is CASSRTGDTEAFF. Written as DNA, the CDR3 is TGTGCCAGCAGTCGGACAGGGGACACTGAAGCTTTCTTT.

V usage is TRBV27 and J usage is TRBJ2-2, with D perhaps assigned TRBD1 or TRBD2 (5 bases each). Between the trimmed V and J ends, which lost 6 bases and 4 bases, there was a span of 12 bases. In germline, CDR1 is MNHEY, CDR2 SMNVEV (reference sequence). The CDR3 loop spans 14 amino acids. This CDR3 is CASSRDGITGELFF. For the CDR3, the DNA is TGTGCCAGCAGCCGGGACGGTATCACCGGGGAGCTGTTTTTT.

This clonotype was seen repeatedly, ten times or more. The chain joins TRBV5-1 to TRBJ2-2; D unresolved. The CDR3 covers 15 residues. The germline gives CDR1 SGHRS, CDR2 YFSETQ. V lost 1 base to trimming and J lost 1 base, with 8 bases between them. The CDR3 is CASSLFPGNTGELFF. The CDR3 DNA follows: TGCGCCAGCAGCTTGTTCCCGGGGAACACCGGGGAGCTGTTTTTT.

This chain connects TRBV18 to TRBJ2-7; 8 bases are a match to TRBD2. Germline CDR1 and CDR2: KGHSH and LQKENI. J was trimmed by 3 bases and V by 5 bases; bases with no gene match: 6. The CDR3 is 14 amino acids. DNA of the CDR3: TGTGCCAGCTCATTCGGCGGGGGGAGCTACGAGCAGTACTTC. Protein: CASSFGGGSYEQYF.

This rearrangement joins TRBV7-3 to TRBJ1-1; D remains unclear. V dropped 4 bases and J dropped 0 bases, with 6 bases sitting between them. Germline CDR1 and CDR2: SGHTA and FQGTGA. The CDR3 is made up of 13 amino acids. Here the CDR3 DNA reads TGTGCCAGCAGCTCTTACCTGAACACTGAAGCTTTCTTT. Protein product: CASSSYLNTEAFF.

The sample holds many counts of this clonotype. V and J are TRBV28 and TRBJ1-5; D call uncertain. Germline lookup yields CDR1 MDHEN and CDR2 SYDVKM. The V end was cut by 3 bases, the J end by 7 bases, with 10 bases between. The CDR3 sequence is 13 residues long. CDR3: CASSFSVRQPQHF. CDR3 nucleotide sequence: TGTGCCAGCAGTTTCTCCGTCCGGCAGCCCCAGCATTTT.

This clonotype appeared a few times. The chain joins TRBV5-6 to TRBJ1-1; 11 bases are a match to TRBD1. CDR1 is SGHDT and CDR2 is YYEEEE in the germline V gene. CDR3 length: 17 residues. J lost 2 bases, V lost 5 bases, and 11 bases had no gene match. In DNA form, the CDR3 reads TGTGCCAGCAGTCGTACCGGGACAGGGGGACTAAACACTGAAGCTTTCTTT. This encodes CASSRTGTGGLNTEAFF.

This clonotype has ten or more counts. This rearrangement joins TRBV7-2 to TRBJ1-2; 8 bases match TRBD1. CDR1 is SGHTA and CDR2 is FQGNSA in the germline V gene. This CDR3 comprises 15 residues. V shed 1 base and J 7 bases; nucleotides not matched to a gene: 8. CDR3 protein: CASSLVRTGRGGYTF. CDR3 in DNA: TGTGCCAGCAGCTTAGTTAGGACAGGGAGGGGTGGCTACACCTTC.

This clonotype occurred many times. This chain joins TRBV9 and TRBJ2-5; no clear D. CDR1 and CDR2 (germline): SGDLS, YYNGEE. V was pared by 3 bases and J by 8 bases, with 11 bases between. The CDR3 loop spans 12 amino acids. CDR3 sequence: CASSAGGRTQYF. The CDR3, as DNA: TGTGCCAGCAGCGCCGGTGGGCGAACCCAGTACTTC. Based on the CDR3 plus reference TRBV9 and TRBJ2-5, the full variable domain is DSGVTQTPKHLITATGQRVTLRCSPRSGDLSVYWYQQSLDQGLQFLIQYYNGEERAKGNILERFSAQQFPDLHSELNLSSLELGDSALYFCASSAGGRTQYFGPGTRLLVL.